Listed below are T cell receptor beta chains from one sample, sequenced in a study of PD-L1 blockade in urothelial cancer. Assay used: immunoSEQ multiplex PCR; TCRdb lists only in-frame clones, some missing. The data contain some 120,000 clones, more than 85% of them singletons. Sequencing was performed on PBMCs, taken around atezolizumab (anti-PD-L1) treatment. These receptors came from a man between 60 and 70 years old with urothelial cancer. Both conserved end residues are part of each CDR3. The order of the fields is V gene, D gene, J gene, clone size, CDR3 DNA, CDR3 protein. The D gene is left open where the match is weak. The listing skips clone size in some rows; elsewhere it reads once, few, many or a size class.

V gene: TRBV9; D gene: TRBD1; J gene: TRBJ1-4; clone size: -; CDR3 DNA: TGTGCCAGCAGCGGACAGGGGAATGAAAAACTGTTTTTT; CDR3 protein: CASSGQGNEKLFF
V gene: TRBV5-4; D gene: TRBD2; J gene: TRBJ2-5; clone size: once; CDR3 DNA: TGTGCCAGCAGCTCGGGACTAGCCCCAGAGACCCAGTACTTC; CDR3 protein: CASSSGLAPETQYF
V gene: TRBV9; D gene: TRBD1; J gene: TRBJ1-4; clone size: -; CDR3 DNA: TGTGCCAGCAGCGCCGAGGGGGCCGGTTCTCTATTCGAAAAACTGTTTTTT; CDR3 protein: CASSAEGAGSLFEKLFF
V gene: TRBV5-5; D gene: -; J gene: TRBJ1-1; clone size: -; CDR3 DNA: TGTGCCAGCAGCCCTACGGGGAGGGTGAACACTGAAGCTTTCTTT; CDR3 protein: CASSPTGRVNTEAFF
V gene: TRBV2; D gene: TRBD1; J gene: TRBJ1-1; clone size: -; CDR3 DNA: TGTGCCAGCAGTGAACAGGGGGTGGGGGTGAACACTGAAGCTTTCTTT; CDR3 protein: CASSEQGVGVNTEAFF
V gene: TRBV5-4; D gene: -; J gene: TRBJ1-1; clone size: -; CDR3 DNA: TGTGCCAGCAGCTTGGCCGGCTCATCAGGGACTGAAGCTTTCTTT; CDR3 protein: CASSLAGSSGTEAFF
V gene: TRBV6-6; D gene: -; J gene: TRBJ2-7; clone size: -; CDR3 DNA: TGTGCCAGCAGTTACTCGGGGGGCAGGGGGAGCGAGCAGTACTTC; CDR3 protein: CASSYSGGRGSEQYF
V gene: TRBV28; D gene: -; J gene: TRBJ2-5; clone size: -; CDR3 DNA: TGTGCCAGCAGGACGGGGGAGACCCAGTACTTC; CDR3 protein: CASRTGETQYF
V gene: TRBV28; D gene: TRBD1; J gene: TRBJ2-7; clone size: once; CDR3 DNA: TGTGCCAGTGGGACAGGGGCCCCCTACGAGCAGTACTTC; CDR3 protein: CASGTGAPYEQYF
V gene: TRBV4-3; D gene: -; J gene: TRBJ2-2; clone size: -; CDR3 DNA: TGCGCCAGCAGCCGATCAACAGGGTTATTCGGGGAGCTGTTTTTT; CDR3 protein: CASSRSTGLFGELFF
V gene: TRBV19; D gene: TRBD1; J gene: TRBJ1-2; clone size: once; CDR3 DNA: TGTGCCAGTAGTGGGGGACAGGGGGTAAATGGCTACACCTTC; CDR3 protein: CASSGGQGVNGYTF
V gene: TRBV10-3; D gene: -; J gene: TRBJ2-7; clone size: -; CDR3 DNA: TGTGCCATCAGTGAGTCGGGGCTAGCGTACGAGCAGTACTTC; CDR3 protein: CAISESGLAYEQYF
V gene: TRBV14; D gene: TRBD1; J gene: TRBJ2-1; clone size: -; CDR3 DNA: TGTGCCAGCAGCCAGTGGCAGGGGGCCGGGAATGAGCAGTTCTTC; CDR3 protein: CASSQWQGAGNEQFF
V gene: TRBV6-5; D gene: TRBD2; J gene: TRBJ2-4; clone size: once; CDR3 DNA: TGTGCCAGCAGCCGAGGACTAGCGGGGCTTTGGTACTTC; CDR3 protein: CASSRGLAGLWYF
V gene: TRBV9; D gene: TRBD2; J gene: TRBJ2-1; clone size: -; CDR3 DNA: TGTGCCAGCAGCGACAACGTGGGGGGTGGGAGGGCCGGAGATGAGCAGTTCTTC; CDR3 protein: CASSDNVGGGRAGDEQFF
V gene: TRBV30; D gene: TRBD2; J gene: TRBJ2-1; clone size: -; CDR3 DNA: TGTGCCTGGAGTGGTCGAGTACTAGCGGCGAATTACAATGAGCAGTTCTTC; CDR3 protein: CAWSGRVLAANYNEQFF
V gene: TRBV7-2; D gene: TRBD2; J gene: TRBJ2-5; clone size: -; CDR3 DNA: TGTGCCAGCAGGTTGCTTAGCGGGGGGCAAGAGACCCAGTACTTC; CDR3 protein: CASRLLSGGQETQYF
V gene: TRBV15; D gene: TRBD1; J gene: TRBJ1-3; clone size: -; CDR3 DNA: TGTGCCACCAGCAGAGACAGGGGGTCTGGAAACACCATATATTTT; CDR3 protein: CATSRDRGSGNTIYF
V gene: TRBV28; D gene: -; J gene: TRBJ2-1; clone size: -; CDR3 DNA: TGTGCCAGCAGCCCATCGGGACTCCGGGGCGGGGAGCAGTTCTTC; CDR3 protein: CASSPSGLRGGEQFF
V gene: TRBV7-2; D gene: TRBD1; J gene: TRBJ2-7; clone size: -; CDR3 DNA: TGTGCCAGCAGCTTAGTATCGGGACAGGAAACGATCGAGCAGTACTTC; CDR3 protein: CASSLVSGQETIEQYF
V gene: TRBV6-1; D gene: -; J gene: TRBJ1-2; clone size: -; CDR3 DNA: TGTGCCAGCAGGGACAGCCTCTATGGCTACACCTTC; CDR3 protein: CASRDSLYGYTF
V gene: TRBV28; D gene: -; J gene: TRBJ2-7; clone size: -; CDR3 DNA: TGTGCCAGCAGTGTCTCGGACAGCTACGAGCAGTACTTC; CDR3 protein: CASSVSDSYEQYF
V gene: TRBV6-1; D gene: -; J gene: TRBJ2-5; clone size: -; CDR3 DNA: TGTGCCAGCACCCTGGGGAGTCAAGAGACCCAGTACTTC; CDR3 protein: CASTLGSQETQYF
V gene: TRBV2; D gene: TRBD1; J gene: TRBJ2-5; clone size: -; CDR3 DNA: TGTGCCAGCAGAGAGACAGGGGGCGCGGAGACCCAGTACTTC; CDR3 protein: CASRETGGAETQYF
V gene: TRBV6-5; D gene: TRBD1; J gene: TRBJ2-7; clone size: -; CDR3 DNA: TGTGCCAGCAGGGGACAGTCCTACGAGCAGTACTTC; CDR3 protein: CASRGQSYEQYF
V gene: TRBV6-1; D gene: -; J gene: TRBJ2-2; clone size: few; CDR3 DNA: TGTGCCAGCGGTGTGGTCAGGAACCCGAACACCGGGGAGCTGTTTTTT; CDR3 protein: CASGVVRNPNTGELFF
V gene: TRBV4-3; D gene: -; J gene: TRBJ1-1; clone size: -; CDR3 DNA: TGCGCCAGCAGCCAAGAAATGGGCCGATTGAACACTGAAGCTTTCTTT; CDR3 protein: CASSQEMGRLNTEAFF
V gene: TRBV28; D gene: TRBD1; J gene: TRBJ1-5; clone size: -; CDR3 DNA: TGTGCCAGCAGTCCCTTCCGAGACAGGGGATGGCAGCCCCAGCATTTT; CDR3 protein: CASSPFRDRGWQPQHF
V gene: TRBV29-1; D gene: -; J gene: TRBJ2-3; clone size: -; CDR3 DNA: TGCAGCGCCGTTAGCACAGATACGCAGTATTTT; CDR3 protein: CSAVSTDTQYF
V gene: TRBV7-3; D gene: TRBD1; J gene: TRBJ2-2; clone size: -; CDR3 DNA: TGTGCCAGCAGCTTAACTGGGACAGGGGGAACCGGGGAGCTGTTTTTT; CDR3 protein: CASSLTGTGGTGELFF
V gene: TRBV11-3; D gene: TRBD1; J gene: TRBJ2-7; clone size: -; CDR3 DNA: TGTGCCAGCAGCTTAGGGACAGGGCCCCACGAGCAGTACTTC; CDR3 protein: CASSLGTGPHEQYF
V gene: TRBV12-5; D gene: TRBD1; J gene: TRBJ1-3; clone size: -; CDR3 DNA: TGTGCTAGTGGAGACAGGGGAACTGGAAACACCATATATTTT; CDR3 protein: CASGDRGTGNTIYF
V gene: TRBV2; D gene: -; J gene: TRBJ2-3; clone size: -; CDR3 DNA: TGTGCCAGCAGTGTATCGAACACCCGCACAGATACGCAGTATTTT; CDR3 protein: CASSVSNTRTDTQYF
V gene: TRBV7-3; D gene: -; J gene: TRBJ2-1; clone size: -; CDR3 DNA: TGTGCCAGCAGCTTAAACCCGGGGGACTACAATGAGCAGTTCTTC; CDR3 protein: CASSLNPGDYNEQFF
V gene: TRBV4-2; D gene: -; J gene: TRBJ1-2; clone size: few; CDR3 DNA: TGTGCCAGCAGCCAAGCTGATCCCCAGGGGGGCTACACCTTC; CDR3 protein: CASSQADPQGGYTF
V gene: TRBV7-2; D gene: TRBD1; J gene: TRBJ1-1; clone size: -; CDR3 DNA: TGTGCCAGCAGCTTAAGAGGACAGGCGAACACTGAAGCTTTCTTT; CDR3 protein: CASSLRGQANTEAFF
V gene: TRBV7-8; D gene: TRBD1; J gene: TRBJ1-2; clone size: many; CDR3 DNA: TGTGCCAGCAGCTTACGGACAGGGAACGGCTACACCTTC; CDR3 protein: CASSLRTGNGYTF
V gene: TRBV6-6; D gene: TRBD1; J gene: TRBJ2-5; clone size: -; CDR3 DNA: TGTGCCAGCAGACCCGGACAGGGGGTAGAGACCCAGTACTTC; CDR3 protein: CASRPGQGVETQYF
V gene: TRBV29-1; D gene: -; J gene: TRBJ1-1; clone size: -; CDR3 DNA: TGCAGCGCAAGGGACTCCTGGAACACTGAAGCTTTCTTT; CDR3 protein: CSARDSWNTEAFF
V gene: TRBV2; D gene: -; J gene: TRBJ1-2; clone size: -; CDR3 DNA: TGTGCCAGCACCGAAGGGGAGGGATTCTATGGCTACACCTTC; CDR3 protein: CASTEGEGFYGYTF
V gene: TRBV6-5; D gene: TRBD1; J gene: TRBJ2-7; clone size: -; CDR3 DNA: TGTGCCAGCAGTTCGGACAGGAAGGAGCAGTACTTC; CDR3 protein: CASSSDRKEQYF
V gene: TRBV7-2; D gene: -; J gene: TRBJ1-3; clone size: -; CDR3 DNA: TGTGCCAGCAGCTTCCAATCCGGTGGAAACACCATATATTTT; CDR3 protein: CASSFQSGGNTIYF
V gene: TRBV4-1; D gene: -; J gene: TRBJ1-2; clone size: -; CDR3 DNA: TGCGCCAGCAGCCAAGATACCGGGATGAGAGGCTACACCTTC; CDR3 protein: CASSQDTGMRGYTF
V gene: TRBV9; D gene: -; J gene: TRBJ2-5; clone size: -; CDR3 DNA: TGTGCCAGCAGCCCCCGGGGCGGGACCACAGAGGGGCAAGAGACCCAGTACTTC; CDR3 protein: CASSPRGGTTEGQETQYF
V gene: TRBV5-6; D gene: -; J gene: TRBJ2-7; clone size: once; CDR3 DNA: TGTGCCAGCAGCTTTATTAGCGGAGAGCAGTACTTC; CDR3 protein: CASSFISGEQYF
V gene: TRBV28; D gene: TRBD2; J gene: TRBJ2-7; clone size: -; CDR3 DNA: TGTGCCAGCACTTTTAAGGCGGGGGTGTACGAGCAGTACTTC; CDR3 protein: CASTFKAGVYEQYF
V gene: TRBV4-1; D gene: TRBD1; J gene: TRBJ2-7; clone size: -; CDR3 DNA: TGCGCCAGCAGCCAAGATGCACTCCGGGACAGGGCCTACGAGCAGTACTTC; CDR3 protein: CASSQDALRDRAYEQYF
V gene: TRBV5-1; D gene: -; J gene: TRBJ1-4; clone size: -; CDR3 DNA: TGCGCCAGCACCCAGACAGATAGGGGTGAAAAACTGTTTTTT; CDR3 protein: CASTQTDRGEKLFF
V gene: TRBV19; D gene: TRBD1; J gene: TRBJ2-3; clone size: -; CDR3 DNA: TGTGCCAGTAGTATAGATGGGGACAGAGGGGGAGATACGCAGTATTTT; CDR3 protein: CASSIDGDRGGDTQYF
V gene: TRBV18; D gene: TRBD2; J gene: TRBJ2-7; clone size: -; CDR3 DNA: TGTGCCAGCTCAACTAGCGGCTCCTACGAGCAGTACTTC; CDR3 protein: CASSTSGSYEQYF
V gene: TRBV10-1; D gene: TRBD2; J gene: TRBJ2-7; clone size: once; CDR3 DNA: TGCGCCAGCAGTGAGGCAGTCGGCACTCTAGCGGGAGAGGGATACGAGCAGTACTTC; CDR3 protein: CASSEAVGTLAGEGYEQYF
V gene: TRBV19; D gene: TRBD2; J gene: TRBJ2-3; clone size: -; CDR3 DNA: TGTGCCAGTAGTCCCGGACTAGCGGGGGGTTCGAGCACAGATACGCAGTATTTT; CDR3 protein: CASSPGLAGGSSTDTQYF
V gene: TRBV9; D gene: TRBD2; J gene: TRBJ2-7; clone size: -; CDR3 DNA: TGTGCCAGCAGCCCACACGGGAGGCGGGGTTCCTACGAGCAGTACTTC; CDR3 protein: CASSPHGRRGSYEQYF
V gene: TRBV27; D gene: -; J gene: TRBJ1-1; clone size: -; CDR3 DNA: TGTGCCAGCAGTCTCAGGGCCATGAACACTGAAGCTTTCTTT; CDR3 protein: CASSLRAMNTEAFF
V gene: TRBV27; D gene: TRBD2; J gene: TRBJ2-5; clone size: -; CDR3 DNA: TGTGCCAGCAGTACCCAACTAGCGGGGGACCAAGAGACCCAGTACTTC; CDR3 protein: CASSTQLAGDQETQYF
V gene: TRBV9; D gene: TRBD2; J gene: TRBJ2-7; clone size: -; CDR3 DNA: TGTGCCAGCTCCCCTGGACTAGCGAGCTACGAGCAGTACTTC; CDR3 protein: CASSPGLASYEQYF
V gene: TRBV19; D gene: TRBD2; J gene: TRBJ2-5; clone size: -; CDR3 DNA: TGTGCCAGTAGTATGGAGCCCCAGGGAGGGGAGACCCAGTACTTC; CDR3 protein: CASSMEPQGGETQYF
V gene: TRBV6-1; D gene: TRBD1; J gene: TRBJ1-1; clone size: -; CDR3 DNA: TGTGCCAGCCGAACAGGGGGCAAGACTGAAGCTTTCTTT; CDR3 protein: CASRTGGKTEAFF
V gene: TRBV11-3; D gene: -; J gene: TRBJ2-7; clone size: -; CDR3 DNA: TGTGCCAGCAGCTTAAGCCACTTCGGGAGCGAGCAGTACTTC; CDR3 protein: CASSLSHFGSEQYF
V gene: TRBV9; D gene: TRBD1; J gene: TRBJ2-3; clone size: -; CDR3 DNA: TGTGCCAGCAGCGTAGGAGGGGGCGCAGATACGCAGTATTTT; CDR3 protein: CASSVGGGADTQYF